This passage covers 20 T cell receptor beta chains from one sample sequenced in a study of T cells after yellow fever vaccination. TCRdb fed the 5' RACE reads into MiXCR, producing one record per CDR3 protein. The sample lists 300,000 to 400,000 distinct CDR3 sequences, 3% to 4.5% occurring once. Material: PBMCs, obtained 5 days after the yellow fever booster vaccination. All receptors derive from a man between 18 and 29 years old who received the YFV17D yellow fever vaccine.

In its sample, this clonotype was seen many times. This sequence joins TRBV5-5 and TRBJ1-5; 9 bases map to TRBD1. Germline CDR1 SGHKS, CDR2 YYEKEE (reference sequence). The CDR3 totals 15 residues. The J segment lost 6 bases and the V segment lost 2 bases, leaving 6 bases of the junction unmatched. The CDR3 DNA reads as TGTGCCAGCAGCTTCTGGGGACAGGGTGTTCAGCCCCAGCATTTT. This codes for CASSFWGQGVQPQHF.

This clonotype has a count of ten or more. This sequence joins TRBV20-1 and TRBJ1-4, with D perhaps TRBD1 (6 bases). The germline V gene has CDR1 DFQATT and CDR2 SNEGSKA (reference sequence). Trimming took 3 bases from V and 0 from J, leaving 14 bases between them. The CDR3 has 16 residues. The DNA of the CDR3 is TGCAGTGCTAGCCTACAGGGTGATGCAACTAATGAAAAACTGTTTTTT. Translated, it gives CSASLQGDATNEKLFF.

This clonotype was observed a few times. The rearrangement links TRBV11-1 to TRBJ2-5, with 7 nucleotides matching TRBD1. This CDR3 has 15 residues. V was pared by 4 bases and J by 2 bases, with 7 bases of the junction left unmatched. The germline CDR1 and CDR2 sequences are SGHAT and FQDESV (reference sequence). CDR3 sequence (DNA): TGTGCCAGCAGCTATAAGGGACAGTTACAAGAGACCCAGTACTTC. Its translation is CASSYKGQLQETQYF.

This clonotype appeared many times. CDR3 nucleotides: TGTGCCAGCAGTTTGGTGGTTCCCCCCGGGGAGCTGTTTTTT. Translation: CASSLVVPPGELFF. The chain is built from TRBV6-2 or TRBV6-3 and TRBJ2-2; D is unclear. Per germline, CDR1 MNHEY and CDR2 SVGEGT. V dropped 4 bases and J dropped 6 bases, with 12 bases sitting between them. The CDR3 runs 14 residues.

This clonotype appeared many times. This chain joins TRBV10-3 and TRBJ2-7, with TRBD2 identical over 8 bases. Unmatched junction bases numbered 6, after V lost 2 bases and J lost 3 bases. The CDR3 is made up of 15 amino acids. The germline V gene has CDR1 ENHRY and CDR2 SYGVKD. The CDR3 DNA reads TGTGCCATCAGTGAGGGAGCGGGGGACCTCTACGAGCAGTACTTC. This encodes CAISEGAGDLYEQYF.

The rearrangement links TRBV6-1 to TRBJ2-7; 8 bases line up with TRBD1. CDR3 size: 11 residues. V was clipped by 11 bases and J by 6 bases; unmatched bases: 6. Germline V gives CDR1 MNHNS, CDR2 SASEGT. The CDR3 region has the DNA TGTGCCGGCGGGCAGGGGGCCGAGCAGTACTTC. It translates to CAGGQGAEQYF.

The rearrangement joins TRBV27 to TRBJ2-5; possible D gene TRBD1, 6 bases. There are 13 residues in the CDR3. Trimming left V 2 bases short and J 9 bases short, with 13 bases between. Germline V gene sequence: CDR1 MNHEY, CDR2 SMNVEV (reference sequence). The CDR3 sequence is CASSLTGQSAQYF. In nucleotides, the CDR3 is TGTGCCAGCAGTTTAACCGGACAGAGTGCCCAGTACTTC.

Ten or more counts support this clonotype. The rearrangement joins TRBV5-1 to TRBJ1-2; a possible D gene is TRBD1 (6 bases). This CDR3 comprises 15 residues. From germline, CDR1 is SGHRS and CDR2 YFSETQ. Trimming left V 2 bases short and J 0 bases short, with 11 bases between. The CDR3 bases are TGCGCCAGCAGCTTTGGGGGCACCACTAACTATGGCTACACCTTC. It yields the protein CASSFGGTTNYGYTF.

There are many counts of this clonotype. The chain recombines TRBV6-2 or TRBV6-3 with TRBJ2-7; 8 nucleotides line up with TRBD1. CDR1 and CDR2 (germline): MNHEY, SVGEGT. The CDR3 is 14 residues long. Trimming at V came to 4 bases and at J to 7 bases, leaving 9 bases not matched to a gene. The CDR3 DNA reads as TGTGCCAGCAGTTGGGGGACAGGACAGTCGGAGCAGTACGTC. Translated, it gives CASSWGTGQSEQYV.

This clonotype has ten or more counts. CDR3 protein: CASSKDRERMTYEQYV. In DNA, the CDR3 is TGTGCCAGCAGCAAAGATCGGGAACGGATGACCTACGAGCAGTACGTC. The V call is TRBV21-1, the J call TRBJ2-7; TRBD1, the table's D call, lacks a check against the DNA. TRBV21-1 is marked as a pseudogene. The CDR3 spans 16 residues.

This rearrangement joins TRBV25-1 to TRBJ2-3; 8 nucleotides match TRBD1. This CDR3 spans 15 amino acids. After removal of 1 base from V and 3 bases from J, the junction contained 3 bases not matched to a gene. The germline V gene has CDR1 MGHDK and CDR2 SYGVNS. CDR3 bases: TGTGCCAGCAGTGAATTGGGACAGGCGACAGATACGCAGTATTTT. As protein: CASSELGQATDTQYF.

This clonotype occurred a few times. V usage is TRBV13 and J usage is TRBJ2-5; no clear D gene. The length of the CDR3 is 13 residues. Trimming cost V 1 base and J 3 bases, with 6 bases left between them. Germline V gene lookup returns CDR1 PRHDT and CDR2 FYEKMQ (reference sequence). The CDR3 coding sequence is TGTGCCAGCAGCTTAGCTAGTAAAGAGACCCAGTACTTC. This codes for CASSLASKETQYF.

Ten or more counts support this clonotype. Written as DNA, the CDR3 is TGCGCCAGCAGCCAAGACGGAGGACCAGAATCTAAAGCTTTCTTT. Encoded protein: CASSQDGGPESKAFF. This chain uses TRBV4-1 with TRBJ1-1; D ambiguous. From germline, CDR1 is MGHRA and CDR2 YSYEKL. CDR3 length: 15 residues. V gave up 0 bases and J gave up 9 bases, with 17 bases separating them.

The V call is TRBV5-1, the J call TRBJ2-5; D is uncertain. CDR3 length equals 15 residues. V lost 1 base, J lost 3 bases, and 13 bases lay in between. Per the germline V gene, CDR1 is SGHRS and CDR2 is YFSETQ. The chain's CDR3 is CASSLLSRNEETQYF. The DNA of the CDR3 is TGCGCCAGCAGCTTGTTGTCGAGGAATGAAGAGACCCAGTACTTC.

In this sample, this clonotype turned up a few times. The CDR3 loop reads CASSQGRGAEAFF. The CDR3 nucleotides are TGCGCCAGCAGCCAAGGCAGGGGGGCTGAAGCTTTCTTT. The chain recombines TRBV4-3 with TRBJ1-1; 7 nucleotides line up with TRBD1. The J segment lost 6 bases and the V segment lost 1 base, leaving 2 bases of the junction unmatched. The length of the CDR3 is 13 residues. The germline V gene encodes CDR1 LGHNA and CDR2 YSLEER.

The chain employs TRBV12-3 or TRBV12-4 and TRBJ2-5; D is ambiguous. Trimming left V 2 bases short and J 5 bases short, with 9 bases between. CDR3 length: 13 amino acids. CDR3 region: CASSLSVTETQYF. In nucleotides, the CDR3 is TGTGCCAGCAGTTTATCAGTCACGGAGACCCAGTACTTC.

This clonotype was seen at least ten times. The chain is built from TRBV28 and TRBJ2-7; D call uncertain. Trimming pared 5 bases from V and 1 base from J, leaving 15 bases between. This CDR3 is 15 amino acids long. The V gene's germline CDR1 is MDHEN and CDR2 SYDVKM. This chain's CDR3 is CASSPLLDASYEQYV. CDR3 bases: TGTGCCAGCAGTCCCCTATTAGACGCGTCCTACGAGCAGTACGTC.

This clonotype was observed at least ten times. The chain employs TRBV12-3 or TRBV12-4 and TRBJ2-1; 9 nucleotides match TRBD1. V was pared by 1 base and J by 5 bases, with 3 bases of the junction left unmatched. The CDR3 loop spans 15 amino acids. CDR3 DNA: TGTGCCAGCAGTTTAGTTGGGACAGGGAACAATGAGCAGTTCTTC. Encoded protein: CASSLVGTGNNEQFF.

This clonotype was seen repeatedly, ten times or more. The chain combines TRBV5-1 with TRBJ2-2; 11 nucleotides line up with TRBD2. V trimming: 6 bases; J trimming: 0 bases; junction bases outside the gene matches: 4. Germline V gene sequence: CDR1 SGHRS, CDR2 YFSETQ. The CDR3 sequence is 16 residues long. CDR3 in DNA: TGCGCCAGCAAATCTAGCGGGGGGACGAACACCGGGGAGCTGTTTTTT. It yields the protein CASKSSGGTNTGELFF. The full variable domain, its missing parts supplied by reference TRBV5-1 and TRBJ2-2, is KAGVTQTPRYLIKTRGQQVTLSCSPISGHRSVSWYQQTPGQGLQFLFEYFSETQRNKGNFPGRFSGRQFSNSRSEMNVSTLELGDSALYLCASKSSGGTNTGELFFGEGSRLTVL.

This clonotype was seen at least ten times. The genes are TRBV7-6 and TRBJ2-3; D is possibly TRBD1 or TRBD2 (6 bases each). Germline assignment: CDR1 SGHVS and CDR2 FNYEAQ. The V and J ends lost 10 bases and 2 bases respectively, with 10 bases between them. CDR3 size: 12 residues. The CDR3 spells CAIGGATDTQYF. The CDR3 region has the DNA TGTGCCATCGGGGGCGCCACAGATACGCAGTATTTT. The full variable domain, completed using reference TRBV7-6 and TRBJ2-3, is GAGVSQSPRYKVTKRGQDVALRCDPISGHVSLYWYRQALGQGPEFLTYFNYEAQQDKSGLPNDRFSAERPEGSISTLTIQRTEQRDSAMYRCAIGGATDTQYFGPGTRLTVL.